The 29 T cell receptor beta chains below were found in one sample sequenced in a study of T cells after yellow fever vaccination (dated by TCRdb to between 2017 and 2020). The receptor library was made with 5' RACE. Instrument used: Illumina HiSeq 2500. The raw public data were reprocessed by TCRdb itself: fastp quality trimming at Q25, MiXCR clonotype calling, in-frame beta chains only. Every entry covers one CDR3 protein and lists the most common genes and DNA from its rows. The sample table holds 250,000 to 300,000 distinct CDR3 sequences, of which 13% were seen once. About 0.51% of the sample is held by the ten biggest clonotypes. Sample treatment or condition, as interpreted from the label and publication: live attenuated yellow fever vaccine strain. The sample consisted of CD4+ T cells sorted from PBMCs, taken 45 days after the yellow fever booster vaccination. The receptors here all came from a man aged 30 to 39 who received the YFV17D yellow fever vaccine.

This clonotype has more than one count but fewer than ten. The chain joins TRBV20-1 to TRBJ1-1; TRBD1 is a possible D gene (5 bases). The CDR3 is made up of 13 amino acids. V was trimmed by 3 bases and J by 2 bases, leaving 10 bases between them. Germline CDR1 DFQATT, CDR2 SNEGSKA (reference sequence). The CDR3 bases are TGCAGTGCTAGCGAGACAGTAAACACTGAAGCTTTCTTT. It codes for CSASETVNTEAFF.

The rearrangement links TRBV20-1 to TRBJ2-1, with TRBD2 matching over 8 bases. The germline V gene encodes CDR1 DFQATT and CDR2 SNEGSKA (reference sequence). J gave up 3 bases and V 3 bases, and 4 bases lay outside the gene matches. The CDR3 length is 14 residues. The CDR3 bases are TGCAGTGCTAGTCTTAGCGGGATCTACAATGAGCAGTTCTTC. Translated, it gives CSASLSGIYNEQFF.

V is TRBV7-9 and J is TRBJ2-1, with D hard to call. The CDR3 runs to 10 residues. V gave up 4 bases and J gave up 10 bases, with 5 bases separating them. Germline CDR1 is SEHNR and CDR2 is FQNEAQ (reference sequence). CDR3 sequence reads: CASSSFEQFF. The DNA for the CDR3 is TGTGCCAGCAGCTCCTTCGAGCAGTTCTTC.

The chain has TRBV6-2 or TRBV6-3 and TRBJ2-1; D call uncertain. This CDR3 region has 15 residues. The V end lost 6 bases, the J end lost 4 bases, and 16 bases lay between the germline ends. Per germline, CDR1 MNHEY and CDR2 SVGEGT. The CDR3, as DNA: TGTGCCAGCAGCCCAAGTGCCTTAATTTACAATGAGCAGTTCTTC. This encodes CASSPSALIYNEQFF.

This clonotype was seen only a few times. An end of the junction differs from the germline gene, which may be a read error. V is TRBV7-7 and J is TRBJ2-1, with D perhaps matching TRBD1 (5 bases). This CDR3 region has 15 residues. Germline CDR1 is SSHAT and CDR2 is FNYEAQ (reference sequence). The DNA for the CDR3 is TGTGCTAGCAGCCCCGAAAGGGGCCCGTACAATGAGCAGTTCTTC. Translation: CASSPERGPYNEQFF.

The chain couples TRBV20-1 to TRBJ1-1; D ambiguous. Germline CDR1 DFQATT, CDR2 SNEGSKA (reference sequence). The V end lost 5 bases, the J end lost 0 bases, and 10 bases lay between the germline ends. The CDR3 extends over 13 amino acids. The CDR3 is CSALGHMNTEAFF. For the CDR3, the DNA is TGCAGTGCTCTTGGTCACATGAACACTGAAGCTTTCTTT.

This clonotype was observed a handful of times. The V gene is TRBV4-3, the J gene TRBJ2-2; a possible D gene is TRBD1 (5 bases). This CDR3 comprises 16 residues. The germline V gene encodes CDR1 LGHNA and CDR2 YSLEER. V was shortened by 4 bases and J by 6 bases, with 18 bases between the two germline ends. CDR3 protein: CASSPRVAYRPGELFF. In DNA form, the CDR3 reads TGCGCCAGCAGCCCCAGGGTTGCTTATCGGCCCGGGGAGCTGTTTTTT.

This clonotype was seen only a few times. This chain connects TRBV5-4 to TRBJ2-5, with D maybe TRBD1 (6 bases). CDR1 and CDR2 from the germline V gene are SGHNT and YYREEE (reference sequence). Trimming shortened V by 3 bases and J by 6 bases, and 21 bases separated the two germline ends. The CDR3 totals 16 residues. CDR3 amino acids: CASSSHTPGENKTQYF. Here the CDR3 DNA reads TGTGCCAGCAGCTCCCATACACCAGGGGAGAACAAGACCCAGTACTTC.

This clonotype was counted only a few times. The chain links TRBV20-1 to TRBJ1-2; D remains ambiguous. The CDR3 has 13 residues. Germline values: CDR1 DFQATT, CDR2 SNEGSKA (reference sequence). V shed 4 bases and J shed 6 bases, with 15 bases lying between them. The CDR3 spells CSAIKGMGDGYTF. CDR3 DNA: TGCAGTGCTATTAAGGGAATGGGAGATGGCTACACCTTC.

This clonotype was detected only a few times. CDR3 loop: CSVLLAGIYEQYF. DNA for the CDR3: TGCAGCGTGCTCTTAGCGGGGATTTACGAGCAGTACTTC. The rearrangement uses TRBV29-1 and TRBJ2-7; 8 positions match TRBD2. V shed 6 bases, J shed 4 bases, and the junction held 8 bases outside the gene matches. The CDR3 consists of 13 residues. From germline, CDR1 is SQVTM and CDR2 ANQGSEA.

The chain employs TRBV3-1 and TRBJ2-3; the match to TRBD2 covers 13 bases. V trimming: 4 bases; J trimming: 4 bases; junction bases outside the gene matches: 8. CDR3 size: 17 residues. The germline CDR1 and CDR2 sequences are LGHDT and YNNKEL (reference sequence). CDR3 protein: CASSRFGLAGAADTQYF. The CDR3 bases are TGTGCCAGCAGCCGGTTCGGACTAGCGGGAGCTGCAGATACGCAGTATTTT.

This CDR3 is CASSTRDVQEKLFF. The DNA for the CDR3 is TGTGCCAGCAGCACCCGGGACGTCCAGGAAAAACTGTTTTTT. The V and J genes are TRBV7-8 and TRBJ1-4, with D maybe TRBD1 (5 bases). V gave up 5 bases and J gave up 8 bases, with 15 bases separating them. This CDR3 spans 14 amino acids. Germline V lookup: CDR1 SGHVS, CDR2 FQNEAQ.

This clonotype was observed a few times. This chain connects TRBV7-2 to TRBJ2-7, with D unresolved. V lost 4 bases and J lost 4, with 11 bases in between. The CDR3 spans 13 residues. The germline V gene encodes CDR1 SGHTA and CDR2 FQGNSA. CDR3: CASSSSRQYEQYF. The CDR3 DNA follows: TGTGCCAGCAGCTCTTCCAGGCAATACGAGCAGTACTTC.

Points on this clonotype: Compared with germline, one end of the junction differs, possibly owing to a read error. The chain joins TRBV7-2 to TRBJ2-2; no firm D call. The germline CDR1 and CDR2 sequences are SGHTA and FQGNSA. The CDR3 extends over 13 amino acids. Here the CDR3 DNA reads TGTGCCAGCAGCTCCCCCGCCACCTGGGAGCTGTTTTTT. Residues: CASSSPATWELFF.

The chain employs TRBV19 and TRBJ2-3; TRBD1 might be the D (5 bases). Trimming stripped 7 bases from V and 3 bases from J, with 14 bases between. This CDR3 is built from 14 residues. The germline V gene has CDR1 LNHDA and CDR2 SQIVND (reference sequence). CDR3 DNA sequence: TGTGCCAGTACCGACAAGGGGTCAACAGATACGCAGTATTTT. It codes for CASTDKGSTDTQYF.

The chain links TRBV12-3 or TRBV12-4 to TRBJ2-1, with 8 bases fitting TRBD1. After removal of 2 bases from V and 9 bases from J, the junction contained 9 bases not matched to a gene. The CDR3 is 15 amino acids. In nucleotides, the CDR3 is TGTGCCAGCAGTTTATGGGGCAGGGGGCTGCGTGAGCAGTTCTTC. It is translated as CASSLWGRGLREQFF.

The rearrangement joins TRBV5-1 to TRBJ2-1, with unresolved D. Germline V gives CDR1 SGHRS, CDR2 YFSETQ. The V end was cut by 0 bases, the J end by 5 bases, with 12 bases between. The CDR3 runs 15 residues. The CDR3 DNA is TGCGCCAGCAGCTTGGGGCTAGATATCGACAATGAGCAGTTCTTC. Translation gives CASSLGLDIDNEQFF.

In its sample, this clonotype was seen a few times. This sequence joins TRBV27 and TRBJ2-7; TRBD1 matches at 7 bases. Trimming cost V 4 bases and J 3 bases; bases outside gene matches: 3. This CDR3 contains 13 residues. CDR1 is MNHEY and CDR2 is SMNVEV in the germline V gene (reference sequence). The DNA of the CDR3 is TGTGCCAGCAGTTGGGGACAGTTCTACGAGCAGTACTTC. This translates into CASSWGQFYEQYF.

This clonotype appeared a few times. The V and J genes are TRBV4-3 and TRBJ2-3; D is unresolved. CDR3 length: 16 amino acids. From germline, CDR1 is LGHNA and CDR2 YSLEER. V shed 0 bases and J shed 5 bases, with 15 bases lying between them. CDR3 sequence reads: CASSQDPKWALDTQYF. The CDR3 nucleotides read TGCGCCAGCAGCCAAGATCCGAAGTGGGCCCTAGATACGCAGTATTTT.

The genes are TRBV9 and TRBJ2-7; perhaps TRBD2 as D (5 bases). Deletions cut 0 bases from V and 3 bases from J, with 13 bases between. Germline CDR1 is SGDLS and CDR2 is YYNGEE. This CDR3 region has 15 residues. CDR3 nucleotides: TGTGCCAGCAGCGTAGAGCCCAGCGGAAACTACGAGCAGTACTTC. This codes for CASSVEPSGNYEQYF.

The chain has TRBV7-3 and TRBJ2-3; D unresolved. CDR1 is SGHTA and CDR2 is FQGTGA in the germline V gene. Trimming stripped 1 base from V and 1 base from J, with 6 bases between. The CDR3 is 14 amino acids. CDR3 bases: TGTGCCAGCAGCTTAAAACCGCGCACAGATACGCAGTATTTT. Its protein is CASSLKPRTDTQYF.

The V gene is TRBV19, the J gene TRBJ2-7; 9 nucleotides match TRBD1. The CDR3 spans 14 residues. V shed 7 bases, J shed 4 bases, and the junction held 8 bases outside the gene matches. Germline V gene sequence: CDR1 LNHDA, CDR2 SQIVND (reference sequence). The CDR3 loop is CASKPGQGDYEQYF. CDR3 coding DNA: TGTGCCAGTAAACCGGGACAGGGCGATTACGAGCAGTACTTC.

This clonotype appeared many times. This chain uses TRBV7-2 with TRBJ2-5; 9 bases match TRBD2. This CDR3 contains 15 residues. Trimming cost V 6 bases and J 4 bases; bases outside gene matches: 9. Germline CDR1 and CDR2: SGHTA and FQGNSA. The CDR3 DNA reads as TGTGCCAGCAGTCAACACCTAGCGGGACGAGAGACCCAGTACTTC. It translates to CASSQHLAGRETQYF.

This clonotype was detected a few times. The chain couples TRBV20-1 to TRBJ2-3, with TRBD1 matching 7 bases. The CDR3 is 15 amino acids. Trimming cost V 2 bases and J 0 bases; bases outside gene matches: 5. Germline V gene sequence: CDR1 DFQATT, CDR2 SNEGSKA (reference sequence). The CDR3 sequence: CSARRQGRSTDTQYF. The DNA of the CDR3 is TGCAGTGCTAGAAGACAGGGTCGGAGCACAGATACGCAGTATTTT.

V usage is TRBV20-1 and J usage is TRBJ2-5, with unresolved D. CDR3 length equals 16 residues. V dropped 0 bases and J dropped 0 bases, with 14 bases sitting between them. In germline, CDR1 is DFQATT, CDR2 SNEGSKA (reference sequence). The CDR3 bases are TGCAGTGCTAGAGATCCTTTGAGGCAGTACCAAGAGACCCAGTACTTC. It specifies CSARDPLRQYQETQYF.

This clonotype was seen only a few times. V gene TRBV20-1 combines with J gene TRBJ2-1, with 11 bases that match TRBD2. The ends lost 2 bases at V and 4 bases at J; junction bases unmatched: 13. CDR3 length equals 18 residues. The germline CDR1 and CDR2 sequences are DFQATT and SNEGSKA (reference sequence). The CDR3 protein is CSARSPISSGRSYNEQFF. CDR3 bases: TGCAGTGCTAGAAGTCCGATTTCTAGCGGGAGGTCGTACAATGAGCAGTTCTTC.

This clonotype was counted at least ten times. The chain has TRBV12-3 or TRBV12-4 and TRBJ1-1; D remains ambiguous. The germline V and J ends were trimmed by 3 bases and 1 base, with 3 bases remaining between them. The CDR3 has 12 residues. The CDR3 DNA is TGTGCCAGCAGTTTCGCGAACACTGAAGCTTTCTTT. Amino acids: CASSFANTEAFF.

Only one count was recorded for this clonotype. The CDR3 bases are TGTGCCAGCACCCAAGGGACAGGAGTCATGAACACTGAAGCTTTCTTT. Translated: CASTQGTGVMNTEAFF. This chain uses TRBV7-9 with TRBJ1-1, with 8 nucleotides matching TRBD1. J gave up 0 bases and V 7 bases, and 10 bases lay outside the gene matches. The CDR3 loop spans 16 amino acids. Germline V gene data show CDR1 as SEHNR and CDR2 as FQNEAQ (reference sequence).

This clonotype occurred a few times. The chain joins TRBV9 to TRBJ1-1, with a tentative D call TRBD1 (6 bases). Germline CDR1 SGDLS, CDR2 YYNGEE. V was clipped by 4 bases and J by 1 base, with 14 bases between them. This CDR3 spans 15 amino acids. The CDR3 spells CASSSYRDSNTEAFF. In DNA, the CDR3 is TGTGCCAGCAGCTCCTACAGGGATTCGAACACTGAAGCTTTCTTT.